Shown below are 17 T cell receptor beta chains from a single sample sequenced in a study of human T cells and chemical hapten exposure. MiXCR, applied by TCRdb to the RACE reads, yields one record per CDR3 protein. The table records about 84,000 distinct CDR3 sequences, about 10% of them present only once. Time point reported: patch test 2, 6 weeks after DPC sensitization. Treatment noted: therapeutic diphenylcyclopropenone sensitization with weekly scalp DPC. The sample consisted of whole blood, taken in connection with sensitization to the hapten diphenylcyclopropenone (DPC). These receptors all stem from a woman aged 50 to 60 with alopecia areata. Some clones in this sample may be carry-over from other donors' samples.

V is TRBV20-1 and J is TRBJ1-2; D gene unclear. This CDR3 has 11 amino acids. Germline CDR1 reads DFQATT; CDR2 reads SNEGSKA (reference sequence). Trimming pared 1 base from V and 5 bases from J, leaving 5 bases between. The CDR3 reads CSARVIYGYTF. CDR3 nucleotide sequence: TGCAGTGCTAGAGTGATTTATGGCTACACCTTC.

This clonotype was counted only a few times. The J gene is TRBJ1-5, the V gene TRBV7-2, with TRBD1 as a possible D gene (5 bases). V lost 3 bases and J 6 bases, leaving 12 bases between the germline ends. Germline V gene data show CDR1 as SGHTA and CDR2 as FQGNSA. The CDR3 spans 14 residues. The CDR3 DNA is TGTGCCAGCAGCTTGGAGAGGGGCCCTCAGCCCCAGCATTTT. Translating it yields CASSLERGPQPQHF.

A few counts support this clonotype. CDR3: CASNVGHQDEQFF. The DNA of the CDR3 is TGTGCCAGCAACGTGGGCCATCAAGATGAGCAGTTCTTC. The genes are TRBV28 and TRBJ2-1; D unclear. Germline CDR1 reads MDHEN; CDR2 reads SYDVKM. The CDR3 length is 13 residues. V was trimmed by 7 bases and J by 8 bases, leaving 15 bases between them.

This clonotype has ten or more counts. The V and J genes are TRBV18 and TRBJ2-3; D is uncertain. The CDR3 totals 13 residues. CDR1 and CDR2 from the germline V gene are KGHSH and LQKENI. Trimming removed 3 bases from V and 0 bases from J, with 4 bases in between. The CDR3 nucleotides read TGTGCCAGCTCACCGTCGAGCACAGATACGCAGTATTTT. Protein: CASSPSSTDTQYF. The complete variable domain, with remaining parts taken from reference TRBV18 and TRBJ2-3, reads NAGVMQNPRHLVRRRGQEARLRCSPMKGHSHVYWYRQLPEEGLKFMVYLQKENIIDESGMPKERFSAEFPKEGPSILRIQQVVRGDSAAYFCASSPSSTDTQYFGPGTRLTVL.

This clonotype was counted only a few times. V usage is TRBV18 and J usage is TRBJ2-1; D call uncertain. With 3 bases removed from V and 9 bases from J, the gap between germline ends came to 9 bases. The CDR3 loop spans 12 amino acids. Per the germline V gene, CDR1 is KGHSH and CDR2 is LQKENI. This CDR3 is CASSPLGFEQFF. In nucleotides, the CDR3 is TGTGCCAGCTCACCTTTGGGGTTTGAGCAGTTCTTC.

This rearrangement joins TRBV29-1 to TRBJ1-1; the D is unclear. The V gene's germline CDR1 is SQVTM and CDR2 ANQGSEA. Trimming shortened V by 4 bases and J by 0 bases, and 9 bases separated the two germline ends. The CDR3 extends over 13 amino acids. CDR3 residues: CSVVGNMNTEAFF. CDR3 nucleotide sequence: TGCAGCGTTGTCGGCAACATGAACACTGAAGCTTTCTTT.

The sample holds many counts of this clonotype. This CDR3 reads CSVVRDRVSNGYTF. Here the CDR3 DNA reads TGCAGCGTCGTGAGGGACAGGGTGTCGAATGGCTACACCTTC. J is TRBJ1-2 and V is TRBV29-1; 9 bases match TRBD1. J gave up 6 bases and V 6 bases, and 11 bases lay outside the gene matches. The CDR3 loop spans 14 amino acids. Germline-derived CDR1 and CDR2 are SQVTM and ANQGSEA.

This clonotype was detected ten times or more. The J gene is TRBJ2-4, the V gene TRBV11-2; 7 bases line up with TRBD2. V gave up 7 bases and J gave up 1 base; unmatched junction bases: 10. CDR3 size: 16 residues. Germline V gene lookup returns CDR1 SGHAT and CDR2 FQNNGV. DNA for the CDR3: TGTGCCAGCACTAAAACGGGGGGAACGGCCAAAAACATTCAGTACTTC. Protein sequence: CASTKTGGTAKNIQYF.

V and J are TRBV11-2 and TRBJ2-4; TRBD1 agrees at 7 bases. Per the germline V gene, CDR1 is SGHAT and CDR2 is FQNNGV. The V and J ends lost 5 bases and 0 bases, in that order; junction bases with no gene match: 7. There are 16 residues in the CDR3. The DNA of the CDR3 is TGTGCCAGCAGCGGAGACAGGGACCAAGCCAAAAACATTCAGTACTTC. Translation gives CASSGDRDQAKNIQYF. Full variable domain (rest looked up from reference TRBV11-2 and TRBJ2-4): EAGVAQSPRYKIIEKRQSVAFWCNPISGHATLYWYQQILGQGPKLLIQFQNNGVVDDSQLPKDRFSAERLKGVDSTLKIQPAKLEDSAVYLCASSGDRDQAKNIQYFGAGTRLSVL.

This clonotype appeared many times. This chain links TRBV7-9 with TRBJ1-2, with D perhaps TRBD1 (5 bases). Trimming removed 1 base from V and 8 bases from J, with 11 bases in between. Germline V gives CDR1 SEHNR, CDR2 FQNEAQ (reference sequence). This CDR3 has 13 amino acids. The CDR3 loop is CASSLDRTKGYTF. The CDR3 region has the DNA TGTGCCAGCAGCTTAGACCGGACAAAAGGCTACACCTTC.

This clonotype showed up just a few times. The V call is TRBV7-7, the J call TRBJ2-5; 9 positions match TRBD1. Germline V gives CDR1 SSHAT, CDR2 FNYEAQ (reference sequence). This CDR3 has 17 amino acids. With 5 bases clipped from V and 2 bases from J, the junction kept 12 bases outside the gene matches. The CDR3 sequence is CASSISTSGTGQETQYF. CDR3 DNA: TGTGCCAGCAGCATATCAACGTCCGGGACAGGGCAAGAGACCCAGTACTTC.

Many counts were recorded for this clonotype. The rearrangement links TRBV7-2 to TRBJ1-1, with 7 bases aligning to TRBD1. The CDR3 spans 15 residues. V was clipped by 0 bases and J by 1 base; unmatched bases: 2. Germline-derived CDR1 and CDR2 are SGHTA and FQGNSA. As DNA, the CDR3 is TGTGCCAGCAGCTTAGCCAGACAGGGGAACACTGAAGCTTTCTTT. Its translation: CASSLARQGNTEAFF.

This clonotype was observed many times. The rearrangement uses TRBV18 and TRBJ1-5, with 7 bases lining up with TRBD1. The length of the CDR3 is 15 residues. Germline CDR1 KGHSH, CDR2 LQKENI. J was trimmed by 4 bases and V by 6 bases; bases with no gene match: 9. The CDR3 sequence is CASSVAGQVNQPQHF. DNA for the CDR3: TGTGCCAGCTCTGTTGCTGGACAGGTAAATCAGCCCCAGCATTTT.

The V and J genes are TRBV10-3 and TRBJ2-1; D is ambiguous. The CDR3 consists of 16 residues. Germline V gene lookup returns CDR1 ENHRY and CDR2 SYGVKD. The V gene lost 3 bases and the J gene lost 2 bases, with 14 bases spanning the gap. The CDR3 DNA reads as TGTGCCATCAGTGAATCTCTGCGGCAAGCCTACAATGAGCAGTTCTTC. Protein: CAISESLRQAYNEQFF.

This clonotype appeared many times. V is TRBV3-1 and J is TRBJ2-1, with 7 bases identical to TRBD2. This CDR3 has 15 amino acids. V shed 4 bases, J shed 3 bases, and the junction held 6 bases outside the gene matches. Germline-derived CDR1 and CDR2 are LGHDT and YNNKEL (reference sequence). CDR3 amino acids: CASSRDSGDYNEQFF. The CDR3 nucleotides read TGTGCCAGCAGCCGAGACAGCGGGGACTACAATGAGCAGTTCTTC.

This clonotype was seen repeatedly, ten times or more. The J gene is TRBJ2-5, the V gene TRBV5-1; 7 positions agree with TRBD2. V lost 1 base, J lost 2 bases, and 5 bases stayed unmatched. This CDR3 is built from 15 residues. The V gene's germline CDR1 is SGHRS and CDR2 YFSETQ. This CDR3 is CASSLSSGLQETQYF. CDR3 bases: TGCGCCAGCAGCTTGTCTAGCGGACTTCAAGAGACCCAGTACTTC.

The chain combines TRBV7-2 with TRBJ2-3, with a weak D call TRBD1 (5 bases). V dropped 5 bases and J dropped 0 bases, with 12 bases sitting between them. Looked up from germline, CDR1 is SGHTA and CDR2 is FQGNSA. The CDR3 loop spans 15 amino acids. For the CDR3, the DNA is TGTGCCAGCAGCCGGCGGACACGGAGCACAGATACGCAGTATTTT. The encoded protein is CASSRRTRSTDTQYF.